The subject of this entry is one T cell receptor (beta chain). What it binds is not known. Amplification yielded TCR beta CDR3 regions, with RNA transcripts as the source. The HTBI primer set was used in a first-round RT-PCR of the TCR CDR3. TCRdb reanalysed the multiplex PCR reads using MiXCR and keeps one entry per CDR3 protein. The sample shows some 460,000 distinct CDR3 sequences, about 15% of them seen only once. This specimen belongs to a study of T cells in Graves' hyperthyroidism and ophthalmopathy. For Graves' hyperthyroidism to be stable, ophthalmopathy could not progress within 18 months. Reasons for excluding patients were uncontrolled infection, other autoimmune disease, pregnancy or lactation. Thyroid ultrasound, orbital computed tomography, clinical symptoms, and serum thyroxine and TRAb underpinned diagnoses. Study-wide results and limits: Researchers found most expanded thyroid clonotypes above 0.001 in blood as well.

The CDR3 runs to 12 residues. From germline, CDR1 is LNHDA and CDR2 SQIVND (reference sequence). Trimming pared 5 bases from V and 8 bases from J, leaving 12 bases between. The J gene is TRBJ1-2, the V gene TRBV19, with D tentatively TRBD1 (5 bases). The receptor's source is a woman under 30 with Graves' hyperthyroidism. The sample was blood. The DNA of the CDR3 is TGTGCCAGTAGTGGGGCCCTCTCCGGCTACACCTTC. Encoded protein: CASSGALSGYTF.